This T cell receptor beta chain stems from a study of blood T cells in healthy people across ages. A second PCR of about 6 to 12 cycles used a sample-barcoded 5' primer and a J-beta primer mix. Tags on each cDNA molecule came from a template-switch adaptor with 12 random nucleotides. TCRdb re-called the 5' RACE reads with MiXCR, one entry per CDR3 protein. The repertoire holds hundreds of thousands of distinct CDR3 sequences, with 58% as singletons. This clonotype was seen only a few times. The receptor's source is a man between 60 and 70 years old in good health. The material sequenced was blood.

The CDR3 DNA reads TGCGCCAGCAGCCGAGAGACGAGGGCTGGGGCCAACGTCCTGACTTTC. Translation: CASSRETRAGANVLTF. The rearrangement links TRBV4-1 to TRBJ2-6; D is possibly TRBD2 (5 bases). The CDR3 has 16 amino acids. Germline assignment: CDR1 MGHRA and CDR2 YSYEKL. Trimming took off 4 bases at V and 2 bases at J, with 12 bases between the two ends.